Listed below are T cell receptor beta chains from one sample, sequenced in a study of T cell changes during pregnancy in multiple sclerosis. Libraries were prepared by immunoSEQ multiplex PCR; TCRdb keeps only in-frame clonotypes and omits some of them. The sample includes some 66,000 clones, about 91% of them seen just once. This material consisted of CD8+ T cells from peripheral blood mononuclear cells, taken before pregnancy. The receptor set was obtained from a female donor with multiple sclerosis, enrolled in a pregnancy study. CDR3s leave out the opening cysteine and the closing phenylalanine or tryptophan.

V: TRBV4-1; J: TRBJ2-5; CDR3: ASSPDYSGGQETQY
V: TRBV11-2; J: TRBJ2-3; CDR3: ASSPPMSGEVRDTQY
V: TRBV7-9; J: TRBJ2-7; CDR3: ASSPTAAYEQY
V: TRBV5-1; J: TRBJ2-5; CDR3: ASSYGGQQETQY
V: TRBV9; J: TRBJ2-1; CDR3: ASSVGGASSYNEQF
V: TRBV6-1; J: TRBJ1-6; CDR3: ASSAPGSSPLH
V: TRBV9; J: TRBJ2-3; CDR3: ASSVPLAGGPGPTDTQY
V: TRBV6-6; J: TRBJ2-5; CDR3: ASRPGQQYQETQY
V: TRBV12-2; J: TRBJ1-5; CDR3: ASRLGVRTGGPEAHNQPQH
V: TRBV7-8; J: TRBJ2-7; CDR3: ASSTILPPEQY
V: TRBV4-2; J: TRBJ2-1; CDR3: ASSQDRGTGPFNEQF
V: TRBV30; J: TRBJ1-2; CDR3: AWSLTWDSRLANYGYT
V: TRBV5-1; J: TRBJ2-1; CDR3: ASSWAGNEQF
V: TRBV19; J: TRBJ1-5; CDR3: ASKDRSKNQPQH
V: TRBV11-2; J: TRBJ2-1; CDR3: ASRGVAGGPYEQF
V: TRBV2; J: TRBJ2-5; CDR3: ASSTQTSGGTISVETQY
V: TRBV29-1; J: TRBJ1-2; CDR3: SVATGQGTYT
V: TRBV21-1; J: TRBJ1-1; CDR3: ASSGPGNTEAF
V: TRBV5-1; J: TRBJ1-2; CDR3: ASSLYGQPYYGYT
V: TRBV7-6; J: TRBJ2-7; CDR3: ASSPIATGTNPYEQY
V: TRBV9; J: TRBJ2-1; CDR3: ASSFTTGPYNEQF
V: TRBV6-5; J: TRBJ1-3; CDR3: ASRQSSGNTIY
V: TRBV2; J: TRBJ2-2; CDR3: ASSVPGELF
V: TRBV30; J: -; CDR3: AWSVGTDFYEQY
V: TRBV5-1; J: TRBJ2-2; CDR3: ASSLVGGHNTGELF
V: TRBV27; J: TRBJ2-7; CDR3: ASSLAGGEQY
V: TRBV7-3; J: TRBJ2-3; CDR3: ASSPSGATDTQY
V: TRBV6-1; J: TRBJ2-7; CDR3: ASSEKRAKVPEQY
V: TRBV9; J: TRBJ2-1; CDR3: ASSAGYEQF
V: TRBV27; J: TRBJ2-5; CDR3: ASSLSAPIETQY
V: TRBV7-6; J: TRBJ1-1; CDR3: ASSARTGAAGEAF
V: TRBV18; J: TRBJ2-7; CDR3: ASSPDAGLGDEQY
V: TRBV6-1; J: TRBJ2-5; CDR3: ATRDRGREETQY
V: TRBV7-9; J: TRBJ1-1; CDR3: ASTFSVNTEAF
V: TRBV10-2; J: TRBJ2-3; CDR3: ASRIEAGTPLGSTDTQY
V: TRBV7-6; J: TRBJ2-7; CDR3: ASSLGGGPDEQY
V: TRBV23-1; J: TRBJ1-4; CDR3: ASSLGPRYEKLF
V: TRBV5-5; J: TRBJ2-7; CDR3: AISPPAGNSYEQY